The rows below give T cell receptor beta chains drawn from one sample of a study of cytomegalovirus exposure and HLA in healthy donors. Measured with immunoSEQ multiplex PCR; TCRdb has only the in-frame clones, and not every one. This table has some 210,000 clones, 87% appearing once. Source material: PBMCs. These receptors all come from a woman younger than 30 in good health and CMV-seropositive. Both conserved end residues are part of each CDR3. A D gene is named only where the DNA matches it firmly. Not all rows give a size; the values are once, few, many and, for expanded clones, a class.

j_call | d_call | v_call | clone_size | cdr3_aa | cdr3_nt
TRBJ2-2 | - | TRBV4-1 | - | CASSQGSGRNTGELFF | TGCGCCAGCAGCCAAGGTTCAGGGCGGAACACCGGGGAGCTGTTTTTT
TRBJ1-2 | - | TRBV7-8 | - | CASSLSRNYGYTF | TGTGCCAGCAGCTTGTCTCGTAACTATGGCTACACCTTC
TRBJ1-1 | TRBD1 | TRBV18 | - | CASTGEVQGGTEAFF | TGTGCCAGCACCGGAGAAGTACAGGGGGGCACTGAAGCTTTCTTT
TRBJ2-7 | TRBD1 | TRBV2 | - | CANQQGATYEQYF | TGTGCCAACCAACAGGGGGCCACCTACGAGCAGTACTTC
TRBJ1-3 | TRBD1 | TRBV4-1 | - | CASSQVQGAAGNTIYF | TGCGCCAGCAGCCAGGTCCAGGGGGCGGCTGGAAACACCATATATTTT
TRBJ2-2 | TRBD2 | TRBV28 | once | CASSLRGGLAITGELFF | TGTGCCAGCAGTTTAAGGGGAGGACTAGCCATCACCGGGGAGCTGTTTTTT
TRBJ2-2 | TRBD2 | TRBV28 | few | CASSLGGVRNTGELFF | TGTGCCAGCAGTTTGGGGGGGGTCAGGAACACCGGGGAGCTGTTTTTT
TRBJ2-7 | TRBD1 | TRBV15 | - | CATSRDTGEYEQYF | TGTGCCACCAGCAGAGACACAGGGGAATACGAGCAGTACTTC
TRBJ2-7 | TRBD1 | TRBV7-9 | - | CASSLVGTGGIRVNYEQYF | TGTGCCAGCAGCTTAGTCGGGACAGGGGGTATCAGGGTGAACTACGAGCAGTACTTC
TRBJ1-2 | - | TRBV10-2 | - | CASSELQGRLAYGYTF | TGCGCCAGCAGTGAGCTACAGGGTCGCCTCGCCTATGGCTACACCTTC
TRBJ2-7 | - | TRBV28 | - | CASSFWGSSYEQYF | TGTGCCAGCAGTTTCTGGGGCAGTTCCTACGAGCAGTACTTC